Sequencing of this TCR beta chain was carried out in a study of identical twins. Notes on the study in general: The abundant beta clonotypes from cord blood had fewer insertions, and memory repertoires had none of this.

This clonotype showed up just a few times. Its matching antigen is unknown. Its ends do not fully match the called genes, so a read error is possible. Unique molecular identifiers were in the cDNA, with template-switch universal primer binding. TCRdb itself ran the 5' RACE reads through MiXCR, one entry per CDR3 protein. The sample contains around 680,000 distinct CDR3 sequences, over 8.5% of which appear only once. CDR1 MDHEN and CDR2 SYDVKM come from the germline V gene. This CDR3 spans 13 amino acids. These records were also assigned to another study, of yellow fever vaccine responses in identical twins.

This sequence joins TRBV28 and TRBJ2-7; D may be TRBD2 (5 bases). This TCR was sampled from a woman aged 18-30 years in good health. The sample comprised PBMCs. The CDR3 here is CASSSREAYEQYF. CDR3 nucleotides: TGTGCTAGCAGTTCCCGGGAAGCCTACGAGCAGTACTTC.